This T cell receptor beta chain was recorded in a study of identical twins. This clonotype occurred many times. Carrying unique molecular identifiers, the cDNA also gained a universal primer site through template switching. One entry per CDR3 protein results from TCRdb running MiXCR on the 5' RACE reads. The sample shows 250,000 to 300,000 distinct CDR3 sequences, roughly 9.8% of them seen only once. The germline CDR1 and CDR2 sequences are ENHRY and SYGVKD. V lost 8 bases and J 0 bases, leaving 14 bases between the germline ends. The CDR3 is 14 amino acids. These sequences were also reported in another study, on yellow fever vaccine responses in identical twins. That work states: Twins' vaccine T cell response reportedly gave the appearance of partial convergence and partial personalization.

The rearrangement joins TRBV10-3 to TRBJ2-7; D uncertain. The sample comprised CD8+ T cells sorted from blood. This TCR came from a young woman in good health. The CDR3 bases are TGTGCCATCCAAGTATCCCAAAGCTCCTACGAGCAGTACTTC. This translates into CAIQVSQSSYEQYF.